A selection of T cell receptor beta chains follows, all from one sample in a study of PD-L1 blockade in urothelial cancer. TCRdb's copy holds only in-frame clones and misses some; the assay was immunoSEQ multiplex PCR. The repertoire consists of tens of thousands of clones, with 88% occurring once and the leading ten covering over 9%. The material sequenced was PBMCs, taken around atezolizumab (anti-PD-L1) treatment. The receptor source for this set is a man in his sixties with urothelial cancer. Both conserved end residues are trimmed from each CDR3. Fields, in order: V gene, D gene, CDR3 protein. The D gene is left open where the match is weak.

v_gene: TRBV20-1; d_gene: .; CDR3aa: SYRVTEQY
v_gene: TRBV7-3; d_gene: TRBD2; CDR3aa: ASSLGLAGGTEQF
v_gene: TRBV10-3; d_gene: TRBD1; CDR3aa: ASGAGGEKLF
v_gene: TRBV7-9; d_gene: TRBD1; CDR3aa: ASTQLSTGHPKHEAF
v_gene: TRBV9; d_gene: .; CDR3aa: ASSPGYRDGYT
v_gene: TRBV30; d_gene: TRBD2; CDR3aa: AWSSPLGGAGVLVETQY
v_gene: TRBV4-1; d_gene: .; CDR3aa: ASSQEPGSRELTNEKLF
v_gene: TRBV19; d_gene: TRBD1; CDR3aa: ASSPGTGVGNQPQH
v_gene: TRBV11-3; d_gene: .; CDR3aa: ASSLARAYGYT
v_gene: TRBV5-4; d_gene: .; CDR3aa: ASSLTNEQF
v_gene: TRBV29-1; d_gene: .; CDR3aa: SAAVGGNTGELF
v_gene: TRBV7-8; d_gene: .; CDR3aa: ASSRLQGVGNEKLF
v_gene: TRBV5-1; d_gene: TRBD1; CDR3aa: ASSLALGQSAGYT
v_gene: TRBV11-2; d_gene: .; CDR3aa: ASSSPYTQY
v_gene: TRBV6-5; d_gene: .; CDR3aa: ASSYSRVAKNIQY
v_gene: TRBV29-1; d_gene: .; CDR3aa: SVEDLAGARGYT
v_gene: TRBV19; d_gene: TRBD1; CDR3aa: ASSSGQLQPQH
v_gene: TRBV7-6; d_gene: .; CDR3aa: ASSLRLGGTDTQY
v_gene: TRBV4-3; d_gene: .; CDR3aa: ASSQVPALDGGELF
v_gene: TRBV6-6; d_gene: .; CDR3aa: ASNLAGLGTEAF
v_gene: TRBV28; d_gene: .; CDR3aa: ASSLVRTEAF
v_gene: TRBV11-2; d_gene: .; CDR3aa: ASSLGPGNTEAF
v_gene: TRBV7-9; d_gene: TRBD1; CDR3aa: AGESPRGRESYEQY
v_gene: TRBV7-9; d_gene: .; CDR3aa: ASSSGTQY
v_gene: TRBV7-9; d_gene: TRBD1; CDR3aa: ASGSGQGAYNEKLF
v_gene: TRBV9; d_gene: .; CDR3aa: ASSVGTGMETQY
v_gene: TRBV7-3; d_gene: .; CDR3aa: ASSLAGAPRYEQF
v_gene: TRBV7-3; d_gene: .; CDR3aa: ASSSGQGYGYT
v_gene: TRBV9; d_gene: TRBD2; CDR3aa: ASSVGSSGTSTGELF
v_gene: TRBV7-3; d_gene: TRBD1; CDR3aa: ASSLGQLSGANVLT
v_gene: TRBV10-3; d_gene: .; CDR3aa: ASADTEAF
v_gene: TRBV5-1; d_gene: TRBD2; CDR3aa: ASSFLAGVISGTGELF
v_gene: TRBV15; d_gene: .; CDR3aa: ATSRDHGDTEAF
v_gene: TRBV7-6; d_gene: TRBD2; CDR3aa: ASSSSGMTSRDEQF
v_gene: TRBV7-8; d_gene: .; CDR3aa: ASSLAGGEQY
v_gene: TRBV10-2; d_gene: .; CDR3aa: ASVSFWDLYNEQF
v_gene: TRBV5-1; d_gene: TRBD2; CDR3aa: ASSLVGGSSQYNEQF
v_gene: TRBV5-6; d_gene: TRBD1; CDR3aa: ASSPGDRVSPLH
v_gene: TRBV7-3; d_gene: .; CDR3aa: ASSLEHGYRGAEAF
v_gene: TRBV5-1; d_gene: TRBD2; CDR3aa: ASSLTSGENIQY
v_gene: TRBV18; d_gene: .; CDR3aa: ASSPPRHGTGNTIY
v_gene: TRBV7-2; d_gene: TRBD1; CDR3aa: ASRQRQGSSYNSPLH
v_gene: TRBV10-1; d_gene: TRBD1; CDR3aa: ASSTPWAWDRGSSDQPQH
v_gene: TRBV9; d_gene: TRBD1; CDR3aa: ASSGGGILSGNTIY
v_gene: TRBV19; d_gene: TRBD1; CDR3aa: ASHIPGQQHYGYT